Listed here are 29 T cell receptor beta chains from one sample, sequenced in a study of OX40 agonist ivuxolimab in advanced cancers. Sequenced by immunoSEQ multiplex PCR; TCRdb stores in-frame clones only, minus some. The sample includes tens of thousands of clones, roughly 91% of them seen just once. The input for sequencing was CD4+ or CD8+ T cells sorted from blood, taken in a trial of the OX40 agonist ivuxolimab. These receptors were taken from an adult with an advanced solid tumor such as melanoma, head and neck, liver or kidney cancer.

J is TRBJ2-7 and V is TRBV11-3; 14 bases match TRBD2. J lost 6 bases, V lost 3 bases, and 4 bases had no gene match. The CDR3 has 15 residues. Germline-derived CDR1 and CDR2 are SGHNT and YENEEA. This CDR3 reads CASSLMGTSGSEQYF. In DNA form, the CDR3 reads TGTGCCAGCAGCTTGATGGGGACTAGCGGGAGCGAGCAGTACTTC. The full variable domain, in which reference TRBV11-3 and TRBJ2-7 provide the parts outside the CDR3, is EAGVVQSPRYKIIEKKQPVAFWCNPISGHNTLYWYLQNLGQGPELLIRYENEEAVDDSQLPKDRFSAERLKGVDSTLKIQPAELGDSAVYLCASSLMGTSGSEQYFGPGTRLTVT.

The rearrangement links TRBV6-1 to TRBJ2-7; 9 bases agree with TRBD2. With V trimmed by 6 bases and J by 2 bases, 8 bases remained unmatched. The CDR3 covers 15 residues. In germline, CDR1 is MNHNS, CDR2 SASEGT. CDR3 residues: CASRAYASGAYEQYF. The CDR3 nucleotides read TGTGCCAGCAGGGCCTACGCTAGCGGGGCCTACGAGCAGTACTTC.

This CDR3 is CASSLDGGRTEAFF. The CDR3 DNA sequence: TGTGCCAGCAGCTTAGATGGGGGGCGTACTGAAGCTTTCTTT. The chain employs TRBV11-2 and TRBJ1-1; weak D call: TRBD1 (6 bases). In germline, CDR1 is SGHAT, CDR2 FQNNGV. Trimming left V 0 bases short and J 5 bases short, with 10 bases between. CDR3 length: 14 amino acids.

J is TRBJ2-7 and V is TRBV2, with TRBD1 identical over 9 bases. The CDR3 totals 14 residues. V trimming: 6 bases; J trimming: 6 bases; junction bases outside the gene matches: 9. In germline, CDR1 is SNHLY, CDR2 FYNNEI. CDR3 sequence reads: CASRPGTGRREQYF. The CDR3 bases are TGTGCCAGCAGGCCCGGGACAGGGCGTCGCGAGCAGTACTTC.

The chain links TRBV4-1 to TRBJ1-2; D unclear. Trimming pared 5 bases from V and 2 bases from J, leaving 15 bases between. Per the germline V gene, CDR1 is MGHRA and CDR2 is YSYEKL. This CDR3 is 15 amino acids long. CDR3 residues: CASSDREGGNYGYTF. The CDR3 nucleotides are TGCGCCAGCAGCGATAGGGAGGGCGGCAACTATGGCTACACCTTC.

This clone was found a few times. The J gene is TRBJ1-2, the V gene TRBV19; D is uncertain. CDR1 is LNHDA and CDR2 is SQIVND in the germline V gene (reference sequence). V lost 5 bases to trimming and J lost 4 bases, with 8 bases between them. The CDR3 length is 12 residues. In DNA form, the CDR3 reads TGTGCCAGTAGTCCGGGAACCTATGGCTACACCTTC. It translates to CASSPGTYGYTF.

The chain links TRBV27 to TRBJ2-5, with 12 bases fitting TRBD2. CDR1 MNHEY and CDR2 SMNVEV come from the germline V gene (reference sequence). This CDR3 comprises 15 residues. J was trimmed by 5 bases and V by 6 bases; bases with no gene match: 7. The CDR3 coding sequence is TGTGCCAGCAGCCTTCGACTAGCGGGGGTGGAGACCCAGTACTTC. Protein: CASSLRLAGVETQYF.

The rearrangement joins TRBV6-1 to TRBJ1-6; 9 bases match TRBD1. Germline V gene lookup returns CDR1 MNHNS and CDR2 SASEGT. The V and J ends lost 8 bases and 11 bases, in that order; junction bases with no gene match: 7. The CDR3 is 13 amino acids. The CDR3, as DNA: TGTGCCAGCCGGCTAGGGACAGGGACACCCCTCCACTTT. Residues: CASRLGTGTPLHF.

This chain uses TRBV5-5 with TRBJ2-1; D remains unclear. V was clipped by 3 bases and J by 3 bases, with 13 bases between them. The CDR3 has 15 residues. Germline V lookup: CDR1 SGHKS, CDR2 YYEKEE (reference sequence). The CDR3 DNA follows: TGTGCCAGCAGCTGGGAAGCGCGGAACTACAATGAGCAGTTCTTC. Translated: CASSWEARNYNEQFF.

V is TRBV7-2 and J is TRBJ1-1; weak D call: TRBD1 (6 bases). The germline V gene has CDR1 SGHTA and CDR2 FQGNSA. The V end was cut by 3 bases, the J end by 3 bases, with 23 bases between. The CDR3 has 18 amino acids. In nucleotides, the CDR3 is TGTGCCAGCAGCTTTGACAGGCAAAGGGTGGGACGGTACACTGAAGCTTTCTTT. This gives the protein CASSFDRQRVGRYTEAFF.

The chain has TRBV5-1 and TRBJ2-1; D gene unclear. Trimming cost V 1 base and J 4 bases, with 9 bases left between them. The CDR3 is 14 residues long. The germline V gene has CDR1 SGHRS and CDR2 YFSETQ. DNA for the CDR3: TGCGCCAGCAGCTTGAACAGCTTTTACAATGAGCAGTTCTTC. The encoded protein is CASSLNSFYNEQFF. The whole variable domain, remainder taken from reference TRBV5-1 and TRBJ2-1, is KAGVTQTPRYLIKTRGQQVTLSCSPISGHRSVSWYQQTPGQGLQFLFEYFSETQRNKGNFPGRFSGRQFSNSRSEMNVSTLELGDSALYLCASSLNSFYNEQFFGPGTRLTVL.

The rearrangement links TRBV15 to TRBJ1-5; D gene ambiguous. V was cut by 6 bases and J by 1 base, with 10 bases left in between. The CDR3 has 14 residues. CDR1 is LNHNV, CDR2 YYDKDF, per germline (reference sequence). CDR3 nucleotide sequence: TGTGCCACCAGGGTCCCCGGGAGCAATCAGCCCCAGCATTTT. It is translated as CATRVPGSNQPQHF.

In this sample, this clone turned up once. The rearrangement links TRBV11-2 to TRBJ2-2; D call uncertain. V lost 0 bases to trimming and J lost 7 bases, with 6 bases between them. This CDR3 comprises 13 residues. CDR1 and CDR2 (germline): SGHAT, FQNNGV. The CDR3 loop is CASSLDRHGELFF. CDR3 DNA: TGTGCCAGCAGCTTAGATCGGCACGGGGAGCTGTTTTTT.

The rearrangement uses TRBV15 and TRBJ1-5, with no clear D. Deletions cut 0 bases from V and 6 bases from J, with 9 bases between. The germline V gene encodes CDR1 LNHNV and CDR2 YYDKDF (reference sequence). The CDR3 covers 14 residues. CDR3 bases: TGTGCCACCAGCAGAGATGGAGTCGTTCAGCCCCAGCATTTT. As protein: CATSRDGVVQPQHF. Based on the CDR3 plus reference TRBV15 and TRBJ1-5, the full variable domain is DAMVIQNPRYQVTQFGKPVTLSCSQTLNHNVMYWYQQKSSQAPKLLFHYYDKDFNNEADTPDNFQSRRPNTSFCFLDIRSPGLGDTAMYLCATSRDGVVQPQHFGDGTRLSIL.

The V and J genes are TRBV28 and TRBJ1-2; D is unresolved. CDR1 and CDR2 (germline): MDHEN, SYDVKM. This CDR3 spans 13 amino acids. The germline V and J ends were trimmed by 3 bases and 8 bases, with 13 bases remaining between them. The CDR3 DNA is TGTGCCAGCAGTTTCCTCCCCCCGGCGGGCTACACCTTC. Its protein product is CASSFLPPAGYTF.

The CDR3 DNA is TGCAGTGCTAGGGGCGACAGGGCGGCTTTCTTT. Residues: CSARGDRAAFF. The genes are TRBV20-1 and TRBJ1-1; 7 bases are a match to TRBD1. V lost 3 bases to trimming and J lost 11 bases; unmatched junction nucleotides: 6. This CDR3 region has 11 residues. Germline CDR1 is DFQATT and CDR2 is SNEGSKA (reference sequence).

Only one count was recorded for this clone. The CDR3 DNA sequence: TGTGCCACCAGCAGAGATCGCCTCTCGAGTGGGGAGACCCAGTACTTC. It is translated as CATSRDRLSSGETQYF. This sequence joins TRBV15 and TRBJ2-5, with D uncertain. Germline V CDR1 and CDR2: LNHNV, YYDKDF (reference sequence). V was clipped by 0 bases and J by 5 bases, with 16 bases between them. The CDR3 consists of 16 residues.

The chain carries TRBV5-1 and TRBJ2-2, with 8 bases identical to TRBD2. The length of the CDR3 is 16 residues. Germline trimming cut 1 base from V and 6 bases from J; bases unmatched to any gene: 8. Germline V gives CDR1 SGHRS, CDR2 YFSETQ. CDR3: CASSLLSGINAGELFF. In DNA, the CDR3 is TGCGCCAGCAGCTTGCTTAGCGGGATCAACGCCGGGGAGCTGTTTTTT.

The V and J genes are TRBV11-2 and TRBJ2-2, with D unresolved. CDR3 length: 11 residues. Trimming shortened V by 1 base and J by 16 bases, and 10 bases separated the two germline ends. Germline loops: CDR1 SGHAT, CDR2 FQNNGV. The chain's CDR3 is CASSLVKGKFF. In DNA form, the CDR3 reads TGTGCCAGCAGCTTAGTCAAGGGAAAGTTTTTT.

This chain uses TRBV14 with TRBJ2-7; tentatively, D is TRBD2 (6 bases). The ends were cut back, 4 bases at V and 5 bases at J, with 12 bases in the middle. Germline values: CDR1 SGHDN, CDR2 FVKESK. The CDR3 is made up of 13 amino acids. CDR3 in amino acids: CASSLWSGHEQYF. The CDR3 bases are TGTGCCAGCAGCCTCTGGAGCGGGCACGAGCAGTACTTC.

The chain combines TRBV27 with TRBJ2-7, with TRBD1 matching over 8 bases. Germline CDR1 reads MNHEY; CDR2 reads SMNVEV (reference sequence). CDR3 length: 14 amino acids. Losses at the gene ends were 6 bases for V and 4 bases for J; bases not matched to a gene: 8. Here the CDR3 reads CASSRGQGGYEQYF. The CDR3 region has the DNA TGTGCCAGCAGCCGAGGACAGGGCGGGTACGAGCAGTACTTC.

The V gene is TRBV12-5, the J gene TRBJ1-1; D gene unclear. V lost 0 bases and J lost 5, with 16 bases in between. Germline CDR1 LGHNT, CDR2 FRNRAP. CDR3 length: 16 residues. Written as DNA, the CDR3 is TGTGCTAGTGGTTTGGTACTCCCCAGAGCAAGGACTGAAGCTTTCTTT. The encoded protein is CASGLVLPRARTEAFF. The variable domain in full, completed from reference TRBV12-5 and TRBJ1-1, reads DARVTQTPRHKVTEMGQEVTMRCQPILGHNTVFWYRQTMMQGLELLAYFRNRAPLDDSGMPKDRFSAEMPDATLATLKIQPSEPRDSAVYFCASGLVLPRARTEAFFGQGTRLTVV.

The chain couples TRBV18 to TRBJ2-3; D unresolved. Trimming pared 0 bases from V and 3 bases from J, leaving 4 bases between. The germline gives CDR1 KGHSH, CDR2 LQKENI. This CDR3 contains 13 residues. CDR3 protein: CASSPPMTDTQYF. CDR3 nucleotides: TGTGCCAGCTCACCACCGATGACAGATACGCAGTATTTT.

The CDR3 here is CASSYTSGSVKQFF. In DNA, the CDR3 is TGTGCCAGCAGCTACACTAGCGGGAGCGTTAAGCAGTTCTTC. The rearrangement links TRBV11-3 to TRBJ2-1; 11 nucleotides line up with TRBD2. Germline CDR1 reads SGHNT; CDR2 reads YENEEA. The V gene end was trimmed by 4 bases and the J gene end by 11 bases; junction bases not matched to a gene: 7. This CDR3 spans 14 amino acids.

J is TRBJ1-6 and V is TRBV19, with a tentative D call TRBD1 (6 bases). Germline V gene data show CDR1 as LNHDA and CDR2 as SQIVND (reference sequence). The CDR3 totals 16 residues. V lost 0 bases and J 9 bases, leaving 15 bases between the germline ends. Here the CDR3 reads CASSIENRVIRSPLHF. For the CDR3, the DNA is TGTGCCAGTAGTATAGAGAACAGGGTCATACGTTCACCCCTCCACTTT.

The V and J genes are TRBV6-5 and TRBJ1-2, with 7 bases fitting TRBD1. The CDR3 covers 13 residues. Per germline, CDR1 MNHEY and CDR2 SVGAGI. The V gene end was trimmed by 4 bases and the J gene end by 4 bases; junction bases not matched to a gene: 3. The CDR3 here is CASSWTGPYGYTF. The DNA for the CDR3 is TGTGCCAGCAGTTGGACAGGTCCCTATGGCTACACCTTC.

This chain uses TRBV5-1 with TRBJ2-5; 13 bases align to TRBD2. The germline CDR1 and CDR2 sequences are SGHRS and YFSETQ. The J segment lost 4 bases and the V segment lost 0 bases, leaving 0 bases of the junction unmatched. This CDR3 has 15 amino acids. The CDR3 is CASSLGLAGGETQYF. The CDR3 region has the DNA TGCGCCAGCAGCTTGGGACTAGCGGGAGGAGAGACCCAGTACTTC.

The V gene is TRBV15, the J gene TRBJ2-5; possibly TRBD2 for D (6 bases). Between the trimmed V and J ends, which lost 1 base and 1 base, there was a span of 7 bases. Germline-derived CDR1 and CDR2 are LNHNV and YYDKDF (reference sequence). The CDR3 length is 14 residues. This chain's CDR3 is CATSRAGVQETQYF. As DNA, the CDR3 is TGTGCCACCAGCAGAGCGGGGGTCCAAGAGACCCAGTACTTC.

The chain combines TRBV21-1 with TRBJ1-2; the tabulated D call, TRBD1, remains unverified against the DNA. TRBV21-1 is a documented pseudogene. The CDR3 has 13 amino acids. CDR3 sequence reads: CASIPPQGYGYTF. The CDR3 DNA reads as TGTGCCAGCATTCCTCCCCAGGGCTATGGCTACACCTTC.